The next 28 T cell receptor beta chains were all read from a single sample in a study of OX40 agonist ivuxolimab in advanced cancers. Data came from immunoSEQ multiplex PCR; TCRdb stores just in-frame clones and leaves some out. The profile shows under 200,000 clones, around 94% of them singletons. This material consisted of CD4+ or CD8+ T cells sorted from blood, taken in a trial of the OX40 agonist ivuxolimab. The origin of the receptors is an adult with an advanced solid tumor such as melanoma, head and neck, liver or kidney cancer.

The CDR3 protein is CASSLGIQETQYF. CDR3 bases: TGTGCCAGCAGCTTAGGTATTCAAGAGACCCAGTACTTC. This chain joins TRBV11-2 and TRBJ2-5; D gene unclear. Germline-derived CDR1 and CDR2 are SGHAT and FQNNGV. Between the trimmed V and J ends, which lost 1 base and 2 bases, there was a span of 5 bases. The CDR3 spans 13 residues.

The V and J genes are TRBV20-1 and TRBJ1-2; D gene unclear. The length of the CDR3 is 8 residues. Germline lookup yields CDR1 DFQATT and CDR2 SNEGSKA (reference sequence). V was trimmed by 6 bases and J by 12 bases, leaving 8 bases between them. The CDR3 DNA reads TGCAGTGCGCAGTACGACACCTTC. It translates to CSAQYDTF.

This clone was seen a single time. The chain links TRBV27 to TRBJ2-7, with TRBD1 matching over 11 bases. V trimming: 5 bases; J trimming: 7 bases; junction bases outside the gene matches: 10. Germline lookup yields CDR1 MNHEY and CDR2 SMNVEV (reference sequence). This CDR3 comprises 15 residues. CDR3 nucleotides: TGTGCCAGCAGTGTCCTCGGACAGGGGGCGCAGGAGCAGTACTTC. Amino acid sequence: CASSVLGQGAQEQYF.

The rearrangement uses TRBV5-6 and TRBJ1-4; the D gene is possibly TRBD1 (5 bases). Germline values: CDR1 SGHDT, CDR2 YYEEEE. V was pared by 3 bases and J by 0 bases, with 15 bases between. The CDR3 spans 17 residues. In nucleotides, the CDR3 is TGTGCCAGCAGCTCCTACCGGGACGAACCAACTAATGAAAAACTGTTTTTT. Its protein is CASSSYRDEPTNEKLFF.

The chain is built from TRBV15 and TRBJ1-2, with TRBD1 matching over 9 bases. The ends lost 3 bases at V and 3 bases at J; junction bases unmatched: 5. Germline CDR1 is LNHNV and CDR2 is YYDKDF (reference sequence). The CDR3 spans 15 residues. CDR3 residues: CATSRETGGDYGYTF. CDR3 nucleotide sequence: TGTGCCACCAGCAGGGAAACAGGGGGCGACTATGGCTACACCTTC. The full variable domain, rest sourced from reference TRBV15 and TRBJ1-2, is DAMVIQNPRYQVTQFGKPVTLSCSQTLNHNVMYWYQQKSSQAPKLLFHYYDKDFNNEADTPDNFQSRRPNTSFCFLDIRSPGLGDTAMYLCATSRETGGDYGYTFGSGTRLTVV.

This CDR3 reads CASSLKKGGLNTGELFF. The CDR3 DNA is TGCGCCAGCAGCTTGAAGAAAGGGGGCCTGAACACCGGGGAGCTGTTTTTT. The V and J genes are TRBV5-1 and TRBJ2-2, with 7 positions matching TRBD1. Germline V gene data show CDR1 as SGHRS and CDR2 as YFSETQ. V was clipped by 1 base and J by 1 base; unmatched bases: 7. There are 17 residues in the CDR3. Drawing the rest from reference TRBV5-1 and TRBJ2-2, the complete variable domain is KAGVTQTPRYLIKTRGQQVTLSCSPISGHRSVSWYQQTPGQGLQFLFEYFSETQRNKGNFPGRFSGRQFSNSRSEMNVSTLELGDSALYLCASSLKKGGLNTGELFFGEGSRLTVL.

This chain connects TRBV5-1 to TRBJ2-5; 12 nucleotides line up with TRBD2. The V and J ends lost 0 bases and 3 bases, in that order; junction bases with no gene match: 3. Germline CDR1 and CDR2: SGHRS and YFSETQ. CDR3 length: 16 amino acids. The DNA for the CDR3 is TGCGCCAGCAGCTTGGTGGCTAGCGGGAGGGAAGAGACCCAGTACTTC. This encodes CASSLVASGREETQYF.

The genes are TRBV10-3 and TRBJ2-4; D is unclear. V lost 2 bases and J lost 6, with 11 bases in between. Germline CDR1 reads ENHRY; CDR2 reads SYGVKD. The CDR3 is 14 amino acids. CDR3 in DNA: TGTGCCATCAGTGAGATTCCCGGCTCAAACATTCAGTACTTC. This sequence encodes CAISEIPGSNIQYF.

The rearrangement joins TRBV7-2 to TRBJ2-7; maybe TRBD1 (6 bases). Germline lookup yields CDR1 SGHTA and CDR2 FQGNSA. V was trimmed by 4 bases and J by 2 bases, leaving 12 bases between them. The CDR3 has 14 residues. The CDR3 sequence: CASSSGQPPYEQYF. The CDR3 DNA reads TGTGCCAGCAGCTCCGGACAGCCTCCCTACGAGCAGTACTTC.

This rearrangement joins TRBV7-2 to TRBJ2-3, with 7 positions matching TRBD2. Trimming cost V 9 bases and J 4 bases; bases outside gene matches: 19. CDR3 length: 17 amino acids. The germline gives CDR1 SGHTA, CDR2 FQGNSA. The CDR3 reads CASSHGGYAGVADTQYF. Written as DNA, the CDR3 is TGTGCCAGTTCCCACGGGGGGTATGCGGGAGTGGCAGATACGCAGTATTTT.

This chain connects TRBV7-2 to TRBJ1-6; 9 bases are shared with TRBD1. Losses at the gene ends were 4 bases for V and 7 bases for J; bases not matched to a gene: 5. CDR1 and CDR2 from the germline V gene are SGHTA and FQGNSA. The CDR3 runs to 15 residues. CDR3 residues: CASSSQGQGNSPLHF. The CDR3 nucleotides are TGTGCCAGCAGCTCCCAGGGACAGGGAAATTCACCCCTCCACTTT.

The chain's CDR3 is CASSPKRTGGTDTQYF. CDR3 nucleotide sequence: TGCGCCAGCTCGCCAAAACGGACAGGGGGCACAGATACGCAGTATTTT. The chain employs TRBV4-3 and TRBJ2-3; 9 bases match TRBD1. V was pared by 8 bases and J by 1 base, with 10 bases of the junction left unmatched. The CDR3 consists of 16 residues. Germline CDR1 is LGHNA and CDR2 is YSLEER.

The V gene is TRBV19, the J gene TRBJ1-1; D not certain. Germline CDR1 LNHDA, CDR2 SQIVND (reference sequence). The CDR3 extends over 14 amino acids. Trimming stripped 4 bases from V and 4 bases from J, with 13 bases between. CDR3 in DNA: TGTGCCAGTAGTACCCACAGCGTCCGCACTGAAGCTTTCTTT. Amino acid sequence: CASSTHSVRTEAFF.

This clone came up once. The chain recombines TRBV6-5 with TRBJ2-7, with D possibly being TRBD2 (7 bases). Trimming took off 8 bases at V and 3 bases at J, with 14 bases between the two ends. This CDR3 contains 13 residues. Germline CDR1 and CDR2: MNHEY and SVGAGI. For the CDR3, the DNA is TGTGCCAGCGGCGAGGGGGGGTACTACGAGCAGTACTTC. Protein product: CASGEGGYYEQYF.

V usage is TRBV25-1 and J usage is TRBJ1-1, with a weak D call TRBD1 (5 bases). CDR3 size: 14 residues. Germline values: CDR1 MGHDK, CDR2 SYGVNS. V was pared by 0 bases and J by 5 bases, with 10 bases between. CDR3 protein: CASSEYLGETEAFF. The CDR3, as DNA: TGTGCCAGCAGTGAATACCTGGGGGAAACTGAAGCTTTCTTT.

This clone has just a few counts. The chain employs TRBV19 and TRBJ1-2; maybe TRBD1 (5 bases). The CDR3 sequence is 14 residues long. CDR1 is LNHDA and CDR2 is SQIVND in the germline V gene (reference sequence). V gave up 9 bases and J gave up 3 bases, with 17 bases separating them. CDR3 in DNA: TGTGCCAGCACGGACACCGCTCTCCACTATGGCTACACCTTC. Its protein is CASTDTALHYGYTF.

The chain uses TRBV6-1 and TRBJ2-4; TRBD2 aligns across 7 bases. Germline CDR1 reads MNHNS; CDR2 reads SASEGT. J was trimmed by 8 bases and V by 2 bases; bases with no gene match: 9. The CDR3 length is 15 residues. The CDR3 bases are TGTGCCAGCAGTGAACAGGGCGCTGGGGGGGACATTCAGTACTTC. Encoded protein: CASSEQGAGGDIQYF.

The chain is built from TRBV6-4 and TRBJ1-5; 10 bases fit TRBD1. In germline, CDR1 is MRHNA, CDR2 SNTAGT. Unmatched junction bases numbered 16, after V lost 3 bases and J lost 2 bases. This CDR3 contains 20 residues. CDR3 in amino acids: CASSEKGDRGEIPCNQPQHF. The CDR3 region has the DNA TGTGCCAGCAGTGAGAAGGGGGACAGGGGCGAGATCCCCTGCAATCAGCCCCAGCATTTT.

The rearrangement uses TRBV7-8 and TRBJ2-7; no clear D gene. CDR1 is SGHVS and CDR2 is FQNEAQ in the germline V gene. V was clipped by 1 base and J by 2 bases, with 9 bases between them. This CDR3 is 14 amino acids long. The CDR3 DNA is TGTGCCAGCAGCTTAGTATCAGGCGCCTACGAGCAGTACTTC. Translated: CASSLVSGAYEQYF.

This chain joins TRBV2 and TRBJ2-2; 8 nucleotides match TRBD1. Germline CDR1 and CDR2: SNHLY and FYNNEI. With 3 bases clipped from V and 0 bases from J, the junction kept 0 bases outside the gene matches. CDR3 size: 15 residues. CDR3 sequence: CASSETGANTGELFF. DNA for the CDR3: TGTGCCAGCAGTGAGACAGGGGCGAACACCGGGGAGCTGTTTTTT.

CDR3 sequence reads: CASKSGQETDTQYF. CDR3 bases: TGTGCCAGCAAATCCGGGCAGGAAACAGATACGCAGTATTTT. The chain joins TRBV7-2 to TRBJ2-3, with unresolved D. Per germline, CDR1 SGHTA and CDR2 FQGNSA. The ends were cut back, 7 bases at V and 3 bases at J, with 14 bases in the middle. This CDR3 has 14 amino acids.

The CDR3 DNA reads TGTGCCAGCAGTTTTCAGCGGGCGGGGGCCGATACGCAGTATTTT. This translates into CASSFQRAGADTQYF. The rearrangement uses TRBV28 and TRBJ2-3, with a possible D match to TRBD2 (7 bases). Trimming removed 3 bases from V and 6 bases from J, with 16 bases in between. This CDR3 is built from 15 residues. CDR1 and CDR2 (germline): MDHEN, SYDVKM.

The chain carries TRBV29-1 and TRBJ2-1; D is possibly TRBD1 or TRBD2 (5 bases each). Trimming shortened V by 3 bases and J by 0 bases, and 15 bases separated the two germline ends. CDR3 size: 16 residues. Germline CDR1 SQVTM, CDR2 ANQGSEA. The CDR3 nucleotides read TGCAGCGTTGAGGCAGGGAGCCCAAGCTCCTACAATGAGCAGTTCTTC. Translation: CSVEAGSPSSYNEQFF.

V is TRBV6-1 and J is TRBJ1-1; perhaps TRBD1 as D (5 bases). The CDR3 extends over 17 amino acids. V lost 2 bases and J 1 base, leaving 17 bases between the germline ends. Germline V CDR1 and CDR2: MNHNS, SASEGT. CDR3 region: CASSEKRGADTNTEAFF. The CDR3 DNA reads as TGTGCCAGCAGTGAAAAACGAGGGGCAGACACGAACACTGAAGCTTTCTTT.

In nucleotides, the CDR3 is TGTGCCAGCAGCACCCCAGCCTACAGGGTTTGGAACACTGAAGCTTTCTTT. Translation gives CASSTPAYRVWNTEAFF. The chain is built from TRBV7-2 and TRBJ1-1, with D tentatively TRBD1 (6 bases). Germline V gene lookup returns CDR1 SGHTA and CDR2 FQGNSA. Trimming left V 5 bases short and J 1 base short, with 20 bases between. The CDR3 consists of 17 residues.

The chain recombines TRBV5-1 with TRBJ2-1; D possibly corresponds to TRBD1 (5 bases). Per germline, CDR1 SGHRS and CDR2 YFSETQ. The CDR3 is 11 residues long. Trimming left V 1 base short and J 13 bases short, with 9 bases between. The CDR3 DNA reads TGCGCCAGCAGCTTGACAGGAACCCAGTTCTTC. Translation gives CASSLTGTQFF.

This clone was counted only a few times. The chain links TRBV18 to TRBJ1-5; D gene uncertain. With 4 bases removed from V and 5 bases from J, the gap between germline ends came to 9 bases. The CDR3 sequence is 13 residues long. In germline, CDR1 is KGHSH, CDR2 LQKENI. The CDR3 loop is CASSQVYDQPQHF. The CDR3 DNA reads TGTGCCAGCTCACAGGTTTACGATCAGCCCCAGCATTTT. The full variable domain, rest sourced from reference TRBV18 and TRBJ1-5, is NAGVMQNPRHLVRRRGQEARLRCSPMKGHSHVYWYRQLPEEGLKFMVYLQKENIIDESGMPKERFSAEFPKEGPSILRIQQVVRGDSAAYFCASSQVYDQPQHFGDGTRLSIL.

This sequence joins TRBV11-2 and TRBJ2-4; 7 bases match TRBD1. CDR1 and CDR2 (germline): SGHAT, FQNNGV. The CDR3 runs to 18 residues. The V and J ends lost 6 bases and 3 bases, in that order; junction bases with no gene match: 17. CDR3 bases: TGTGCCAGCAGGGTGGGGTACAGGGGACCCAAAGACAAAAACATTCAGTACTTC. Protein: CASRVGYRGPKDKNIQYF.